This T cell receptor beta chain was observed in a study of blood T cell repertoires in COVID-19. The CDR3 length is 16 residues. The trim removed 6 bases at V and 8 bases at J, leaving 13 bases unmatched. In germline, CDR1 is MNHNS, CDR2 SASEGT. Produced via immunoSEQ multiplex PCR; TCRdb's table is partial and in-frame only. The sample comprises 150,000 to 200,000 clones, 70% to 80% of which are singletons, and around 5.9% rests with the top ten. This chain uses TRBV6-1 with TRBJ2-1; 10 bases map to TRBD2. Material for sequencing was peripheral blood. This receptor was taken from a woman aged 40 to 55 with COVID-19, enrolled during active disease. CDR3 in DNA: TGTGCCAGCAGGGAAACCCTAGCGGGAGCTTTCCATGAGCAGTTCTTC. This encodes CASRETLAGAFHEQFF.